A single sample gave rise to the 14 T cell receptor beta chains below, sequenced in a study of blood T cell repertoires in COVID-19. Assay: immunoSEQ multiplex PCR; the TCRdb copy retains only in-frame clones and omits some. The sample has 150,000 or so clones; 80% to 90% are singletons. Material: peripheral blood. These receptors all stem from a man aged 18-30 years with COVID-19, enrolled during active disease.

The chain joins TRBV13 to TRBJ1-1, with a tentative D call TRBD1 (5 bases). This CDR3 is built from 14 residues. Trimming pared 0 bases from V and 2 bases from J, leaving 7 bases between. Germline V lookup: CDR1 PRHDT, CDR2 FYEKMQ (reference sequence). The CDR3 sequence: CASSLGRGNTEAFF. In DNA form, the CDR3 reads TGTGCCAGCAGCTTAGGTAGGGGTAACACTGAAGCTTTCTTT. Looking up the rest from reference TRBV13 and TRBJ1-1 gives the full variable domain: AAGVIQSPRHLIKEKRETATLKCYPIPRHDTVYWYQQGPGQDPQFLISFYEKMQSDKGSIPDRFSAQQFSDYHSELNMSSLELGDSALYFCASSLGRGNTEAFFGQGTRLTVV.

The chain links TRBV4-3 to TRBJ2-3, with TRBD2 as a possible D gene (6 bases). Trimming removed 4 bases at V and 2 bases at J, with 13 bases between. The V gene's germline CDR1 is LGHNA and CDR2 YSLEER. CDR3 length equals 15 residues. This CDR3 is CASSPSGAYTDTQYF. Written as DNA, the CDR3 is TGCGCCAGCAGCCCCTCGGGAGCTTACACAGATACGCAGTATTTT.

As DNA, the CDR3 is TGTGCCAGCAGTTTAGGTTTGGACAGCGTCTATGGCTACACCTTC. It yields the protein CASSLGLDSVYGYTF. J is TRBJ1-2 and V is TRBV28; TRBD1 might be the D (6 bases). Trimming cost V 2 bases and J 4 bases, with 14 bases left between them. Germline V gives CDR1 MDHEN, CDR2 SYDVKM. The CDR3 consists of 15 residues.

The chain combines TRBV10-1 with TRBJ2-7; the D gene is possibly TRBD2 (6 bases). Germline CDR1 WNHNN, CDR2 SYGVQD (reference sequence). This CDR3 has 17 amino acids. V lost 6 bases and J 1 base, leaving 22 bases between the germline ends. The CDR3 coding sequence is TGCGCCAGCAGGACACTCATGCGGGGCCGACATTCCTACGAGCAGTACTTC. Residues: CASRTLMRGRHSYEQYF.

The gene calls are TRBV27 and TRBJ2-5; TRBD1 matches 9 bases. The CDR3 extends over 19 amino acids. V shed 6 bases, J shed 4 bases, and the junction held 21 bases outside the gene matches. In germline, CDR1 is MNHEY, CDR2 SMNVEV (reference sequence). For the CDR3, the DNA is TGTGCCAGCAGGAGAAATGCCGGGACAGGGTCGTTAGGGGGAGAGACCCAGTACTTC. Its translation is CASRRNAGTGSLGGETQYF.

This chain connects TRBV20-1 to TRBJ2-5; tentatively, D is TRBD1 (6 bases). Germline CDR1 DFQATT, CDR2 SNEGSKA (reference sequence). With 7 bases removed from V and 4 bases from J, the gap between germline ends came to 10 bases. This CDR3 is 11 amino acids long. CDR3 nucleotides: TGCAGTGTACAGGGCGCAGAGACCCAGTACTTC. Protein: CSVQGAETQYF.

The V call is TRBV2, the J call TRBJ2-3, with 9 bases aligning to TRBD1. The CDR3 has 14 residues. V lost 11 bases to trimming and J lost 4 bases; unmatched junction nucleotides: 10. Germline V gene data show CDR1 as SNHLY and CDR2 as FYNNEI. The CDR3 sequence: CASGQGSSADTQYF. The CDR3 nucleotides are TGTGCCTCCGGACAGGGGAGTAGTGCAGATACGCAGTATTTT.

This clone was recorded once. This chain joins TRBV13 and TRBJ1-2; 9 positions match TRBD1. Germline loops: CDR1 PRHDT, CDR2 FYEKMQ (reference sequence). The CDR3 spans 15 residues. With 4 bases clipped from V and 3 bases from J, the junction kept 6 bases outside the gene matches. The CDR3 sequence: CASSSVRQGDYGYTF. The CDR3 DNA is TGTGCCAGCAGCTCAGTACGACAGGGGGACTATGGCTACACCTTC.

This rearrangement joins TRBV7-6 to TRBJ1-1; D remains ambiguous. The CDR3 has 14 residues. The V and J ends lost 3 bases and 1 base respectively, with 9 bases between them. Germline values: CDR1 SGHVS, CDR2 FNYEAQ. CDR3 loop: CASSLTPQNTEAFF. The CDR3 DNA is TGTGCCAGCAGCTTGACTCCCCAGAACACTGAAGCTTTCTTT.

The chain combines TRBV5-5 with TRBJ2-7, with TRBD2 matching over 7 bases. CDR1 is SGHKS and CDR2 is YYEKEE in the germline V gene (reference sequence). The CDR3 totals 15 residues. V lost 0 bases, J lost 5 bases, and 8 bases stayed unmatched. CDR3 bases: TGTGCCAGCAGCTTGGTAAGGACTAGTCACAACGAGCAGTACTTC. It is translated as CASSLVRTSHNEQYF.

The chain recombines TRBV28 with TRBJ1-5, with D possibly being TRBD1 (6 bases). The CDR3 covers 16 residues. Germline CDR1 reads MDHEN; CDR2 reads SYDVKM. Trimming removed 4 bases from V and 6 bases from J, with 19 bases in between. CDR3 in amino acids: CASSYPWGGAAQPQHF. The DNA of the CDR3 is TGTGCCAGCAGTTACCCCTGGGGGGGGGCCGCTCAGCCCCAGCATTTT.

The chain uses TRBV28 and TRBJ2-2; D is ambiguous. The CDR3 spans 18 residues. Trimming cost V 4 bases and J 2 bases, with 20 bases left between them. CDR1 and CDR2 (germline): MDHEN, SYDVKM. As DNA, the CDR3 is TGTGCCAGCAGTTCGAATCGGTATAAAAGAGCAAACACCGGGGAGCTGTTTTTT. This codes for CASSSNRYKRANTGELFF.

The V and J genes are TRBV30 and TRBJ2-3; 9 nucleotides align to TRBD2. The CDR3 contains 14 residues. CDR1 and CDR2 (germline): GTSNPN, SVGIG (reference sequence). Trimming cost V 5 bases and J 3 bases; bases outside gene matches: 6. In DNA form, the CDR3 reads TGTGCCTGGGGAATCCTAGCGGGGACAGATACGCAGTATTTT. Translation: CAWGILAGTDTQYF.

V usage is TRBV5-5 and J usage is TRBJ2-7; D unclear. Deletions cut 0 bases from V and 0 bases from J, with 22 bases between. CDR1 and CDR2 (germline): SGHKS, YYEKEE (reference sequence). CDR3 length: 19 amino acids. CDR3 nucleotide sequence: TGTGCCAGCAGCTTGGCCTCCATCTCCGTGACACGAAGCTCCTACGAGCAGTACTTC. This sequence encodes CASSLASISVTRSSYEQYF.